The rows below give T cell receptor beta chains drawn from one sample of a study of a mutant IDH1 vaccine in newly diagnosed glioma. For these TCRs, the target antigens are not known. Sequencing used immunoSEQ multiplex PCR; TCRdb keeps in-frame clones, though not all of them. The profile covers over 55,000 clones, with 81% appearing a single time and 5.4% taken by the ten largest. The sequenced sample was PBMCs, obtained from a glioma patient whose treatment included an IDH1 peptide vaccine. Every receptor here comes from a man in his forties or fifties with glioma. The CDR3 runs from the conserved cysteine through the conserved F or W. D genes are given only for firm matches. Expanded clones are given a class, and other clones once, few, many or no size at all.

V,J,D,size,DNA,CDR3
TRBV28,TRBJ2-7,TRBD1,.,TGTGCCAGCAGTTGGGGGCTTTGGGGGACAGGGGAAGGCGAGCAGTACTTC,CASSWGLWGTGEGEQYF
TRBV7-3,TRBJ1-1,.,.,TGTGCCAGCAGCCGGGAAATGAACACTGAAGCTTTCTTT,CASSREMNTEAFF
TRBV2,TRBJ2-2,.,.,TGTGCCAGACGCGGGGGCGGGCCGAACACCGGGGAGCTGTTTTTT,CARRGGGPNTGELFF
TRBV6-6,TRBJ2-7,.,.,TGTGCCAGCAGTTACTCGGGCGAGCAGTACTTC,CASSYSGEQYF
TRBV10-3,TRBJ2-1,.,.,TGTGCCATCGGGACTTACAATGAGCAGTTCTTC,CAIGTYNEQFF
TRBV6-6,TRBJ2-3,.,.,TGTGCCAGCAGCCCTTTGGGGCACGGCACAGATACGCAGTATTTT,CASSPLGHGTDTQYF
TRBV15,TRBJ2-3,.,.,TGTGCCACCAGCAGAGGGGGCAGTAGCACAGATACGCAGTATTTT,CATSRGGSSTDTQYF
TRBV5-5,TRBJ1-2,.,few,TGTGCCAGCAGCTTGGGCGGGCAAGTCCAGTATGGCTACACCTTC,CASSLGGQVQYGYTF
TRBV4-1,TRBJ2-3,TRBD2,.,TGCGCCAGCAGCCAAGAAAGGCTAGCGGGAGCACGTCCAGATACGCAGTATTTT,CASSQERLAGARPDTQYF
TRBV29-1,TRBJ1-4,.,.,TGCAGCGCCGCGGAGGCTGCGGGTCCTAATGAAAAACTGTTTTTT,CSAAEAAGPNEKLFF
TRBV5-1,TRBJ1-2,TRBD1,.,TGCGCCAGCAGCTTGGAGGGGGCCTATGGCTACACCTTC,CASSLEGAYGYTF
TRBV4-2,TRBJ2-5,.,.,TGTGCCAGCAGCCAAGATTACGGAAAAGAGACCCAGTACTTC,CASSQDYGKETQYF
TRBV2,TRBJ1-3,TRBD1,.,TGTGCCAGCACCATAGGGACAGGGGGCATCGGAAACACCATATATTTT,CASTIGTGGIGNTIYF
TRBV30,TRBJ2-7,TRBD1,.,TGTGCCTGGAGCGGAGACAGGGGATTCGAGCAGTACTTC,CAWSGDRGFEQYF
TRBV4-2,TRBJ1-3,TRBD1,.,TGTGCCAGCAGCCCGTACCCCAGGGGGCCGAGCTCTGGAAACACCATATATTTT,CASSPYPRGPSSGNTIYF
TRBV5-8,TRBJ2-1,TRBD2,.,TGTGCCAGCAGCTTTGGACTAGCGGGGAGCTCCTACAATGAGCAGTTCTTC,CASSFGLAGSSYNEQFF
TRBV6-1,TRBJ2-1,.,.,TGTGCCAGCAGTGAATTGGACAGTACCTACAATGAGCAGTTCTTC,CASSELDSTYNEQFF
TRBV5-4,TRBJ2-5,TRBD2,.,TGTGCCAGCAGCTTGGAGGCTAGCGGGGGGGCAGAGACCCAGTACTTC,CASSLEASGGAETQYF
TRBV4-3,TRBJ2-7,TRBD2,.,TGCGCCAGCAGCCAGGGGGGGAGTAGTTTGTACGAGCAGTACTTC,CASSQGGSSLYEQYF
TRBV11-2,TRBJ1-1,TRBD1,.,TGTGCCAGCAGCCTGAGACAGGGGGGGAGCACTGAAGCTTTCTTT,CASSLRQGGSTEAFF
TRBV28,TRBJ1-1,.,.,TGTGCCAGCAGTGCGATCTGGCAAGGGGACACTGAAGCTTTCTTT,CASSAIWQGDTEAFF
TRBV4-2,TRBJ2-2,.,.,TGTGCCAGCAGCCAAGATCAGGGTATCTCCGGGGAGCTGTTTTTT,CASSQDQGISGELFF
TRBV5-1,TRBJ2-1,.,.,TGCGCCAGCAGCCCCCAAGCGGTCAGTTTGGTCAATGAGCAGTTCTTC,CASSPQAVSLVNEQFF
TRBV2,TRBJ2-1,TRBD2,.,TGTGCCAGCAGGGCCGGCCGAGCGGGGGGCTACAATGAGCAGTTCTTC,CASRAGRAGGYNEQFF
TRBV30,TRBJ1-2,.,.,TGTGCCTGGAGTGGGGGGGGGCGAGGTGGCTACACCTTC,CAWSGGGRGGYTF
TRBV5-1,TRBJ2-2,TRBD2,.,TGCGCCAGCAGCTTAAGGACCAGCGGGAGGACCGGGGAGCTGTTTTTT,CASSLRTSGRTGELFF
TRBV7-2,TRBJ2-7,TRBD2,.,TGTGCCAGCAGCCCACTAGCGGGAGGCTACGAGCAGTACTTC,CASSPLAGGYEQYF
TRBV10-2,TRBJ1-2,.,.,TGCGCCAGCAGTGTCGAGCGTCCGGCCTCTGGGGGCTACACCTTC,CASSVERPASGGYTF
TRBV4-3,TRBJ2-2,.,.,TGCGCCAGCAGCCAAGACGATGCGAACACCGGGGAGCTGTTTTTT,CASSQDDANTGELFF
TRBV7-2,TRBJ1-5,.,.,TGTGCCAGCAGCTATGACAGAGTTCCGCATCAGCCCCAGCATTTT,CASSYDRVPHQPQHF
TRBV19,TRBJ2-1,TRBD1,.,TGTGCCAGTAGTACAGACAGGGGGAGAGTCTACAATGAGCAGTTCTTC,CASSTDRGRVYNEQFF
TRBV30,TRBJ1-2,.,.,TGTGCCTGGAGTGTACTGGGGGGCTATGGCTACACCTTC,CAWSVLGGYGYTF
TRBV7-2,TRBJ2-7,.,once,TGTGCCAGCAGCTTAGCCCCCCGGACAGAATACGAGCAGTACTTC,CASSLAPRTEYEQYF
TRBV4-1,TRBJ2-1,TRBD1,.,TGCGCCAGCAGCCAAGAGACGGGACAGGGGCGCTACAATGAGCAGTTCTTC,CASSQETGQGRYNEQFF
TRBV27,TRBJ2-7,.,.,TGTGCCAGCAGTTTGCGCGGACCGAACTACGAGCAGTACTTC,CASSLRGPNYEQYF
TRBV6-5,TRBJ1-1,.,.,TGTGCCAGCAAGGACCGGGTGAACACTGAAGCTTTCTTT,CASKDRVNTEAFF
TRBV18,TRBJ2-5,TRBD1,.,TGTGCCAGCTCACCACCGGGACAGGGACAAGAGACCCAGTACTTC,CASSPPGQGQETQYF
TRBV30,TRBJ1-5,.,.,TGTGCCTGGAGCGCACAGGGAACTAAAAATCAGCCCCAGCATTTT,CAWSAQGTKNQPQHF
TRBV5-4,TRBJ2-1,.,.,TGTGCCAGCAGCTTGGGGGGACGGATCAATGAGCAGTTCTTC,CASSLGGRINEQFF
TRBV28,TRBJ2-1,TRBD1,.,TGTGCCAGTGTATCCCCCAGGGACAGCCCGCAGTTCTTC,CASVSPRDSPQFF
TRBV5-4,TRBJ1-1,.,.,TGTGCCAGCAGCCGCTCGGGAGAAGCTTTCTTT,CASSRSGEAFF
TRBV28,TRBJ1-3,.,.,TGTGCCAGCAACTCCCCCTTGAGCTCTGGAAACACCATATATTTT,CASNSPLSSGNTIYF
TRBV19,TRBJ2-7,TRBD1,.,TGTGCCAGTAGTAAAAGACAGGGGTTGGGAGTCTACGAGCAGTACTTC,CASSKRQGLGVYEQYF
TRBV2,TRBJ2-7,.,.,TGTGCCAGCAGTGAAGCCGAAAACCACGAGCAGTACTTC,CASSEAENHEQYF
TRBV7-2,TRBJ1-2,.,few,TGTGCCAGCAGTTTCCGAAATCCCAACTATGGCTACACCTTC,CASSFRNPNYGYTF
TRBV4-2,TRBJ2-7,.,.,TGTGCCAGCAGCCCGCCGGGGACCTACGAGCAGTACTTC,CASSPPGTYEQYF
TRBV23-1,TRBJ1-1,.,.,TGCGCCAGCGGACTGCGGGGGCGGATGTGTACAGAAGCTTTCTTT,CASGLRGRMCTEAFF